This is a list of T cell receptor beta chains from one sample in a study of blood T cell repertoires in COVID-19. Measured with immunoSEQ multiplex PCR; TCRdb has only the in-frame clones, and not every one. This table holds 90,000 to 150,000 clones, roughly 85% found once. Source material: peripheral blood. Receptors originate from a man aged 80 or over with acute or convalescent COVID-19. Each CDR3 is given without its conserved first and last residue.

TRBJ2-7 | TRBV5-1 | ASSLARSPFYEQY
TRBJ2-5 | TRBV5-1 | ASSLGAGQETQY
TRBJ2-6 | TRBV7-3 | ASSLGLAGSGANVLT
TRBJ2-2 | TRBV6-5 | ASRPLTRTGELF
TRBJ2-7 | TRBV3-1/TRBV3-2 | ASSHTSGTYEQY
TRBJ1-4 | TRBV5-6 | ASSSGFSLEKLF
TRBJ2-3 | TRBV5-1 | ASSSRQGAITDTQY
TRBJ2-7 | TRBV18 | ASSPLASGGLNYEQY
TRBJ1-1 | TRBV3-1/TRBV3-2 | ASSQAGREREAF
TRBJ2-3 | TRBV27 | ASSPWTSFLTDTQY